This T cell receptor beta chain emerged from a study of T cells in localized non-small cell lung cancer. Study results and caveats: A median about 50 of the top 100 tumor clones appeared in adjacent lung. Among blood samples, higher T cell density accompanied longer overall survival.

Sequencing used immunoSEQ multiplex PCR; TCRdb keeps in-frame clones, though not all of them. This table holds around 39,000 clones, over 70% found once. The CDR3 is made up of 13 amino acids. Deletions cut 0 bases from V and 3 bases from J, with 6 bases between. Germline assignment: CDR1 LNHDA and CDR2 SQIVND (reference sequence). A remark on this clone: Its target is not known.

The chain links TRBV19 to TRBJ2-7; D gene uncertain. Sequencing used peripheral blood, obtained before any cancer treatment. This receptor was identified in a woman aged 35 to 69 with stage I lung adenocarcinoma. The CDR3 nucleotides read TGTGCCAGTAGTATAGAGGACGGCTACGAGCAGTACTTC. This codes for CASSIEDGYEQYF.